The 25 T cell receptor beta chains in this list originate from one sample, sequenced in a study of blood T cell repertoires in COVID-19. Here immunoSEQ multiplex PCR was the method, and the copy in TCRdb shows in-frame clones only, minus some. This table holds 43,000 or so clones, 83% found once. Sequencing used peripheral blood. The source is a man in his 60s with active COVID-19.

V usage is TRBV7-8 and J usage is TRBJ2-2, with D perhaps TRBD2 (6 bases). Germline V gene data show CDR1 as SGHVS and CDR2 as FQNEAQ. The CDR3 loop spans 17 amino acids. Trimming shortened V by 4 bases and J by 0 bases, and 15 bases separated the two germline ends. CDR3 bases: TGTGCCAGCAGCTCAAACAGACTAGGGCCGAACACCGGGGAGCTGTTTTTT. Amino acid sequence: CASSSNRLGPNTGELFF.

The chain employs TRBV28 and TRBJ2-1; a possible D gene is TRBD2 (5 bases). V lost 2 bases and J 4 bases, leaving 9 bases between the germline ends. The CDR3 spans 14 residues. The V gene's germline CDR1 is MDHEN and CDR2 SYDVKM. The chain's CDR3 is CASSLEGPYNEQFF. The CDR3, as DNA: TGTGCCAGCAGTTTAGAGGGCCCGTACAATGAGCAGTTCTTC.

This clone showed up just a few times. The V and J genes are TRBV6-6 and TRBJ2-5, with TRBD1 identical over 10 bases. Per germline, CDR1 MNHNY and CDR2 SVGAGI (reference sequence). Losses at the gene ends were 0 bases for V and 5 bases for J; bases not matched to a gene: 6. There are 16 residues in the CDR3. The CDR3 spells CASSYSDRGYWETQYF. For the CDR3, the DNA is TGTGCCAGCAGTTACTCGGACAGGGGGTACTGGGAGACCCAGTACTTC.

The chain has TRBV19 and TRBJ2-3; tentatively, D is TRBD2 (5 bases). The V end lost 3 bases, the J end lost 5 bases, and 12 bases lay between the germline ends. Germline V gene sequence: CDR1 LNHDA, CDR2 SQIVND (reference sequence). The CDR3 contains 14 residues. The CDR3 loop reads CASSMVGVVDTQYF. CDR3 sequence (DNA): TGTGCCAGTAGTATGGTGGGAGTGGTAGATACGCAGTATTTT.

J is TRBJ1-2 and V is TRBV7-2; D is undetermined. In germline, CDR1 is SGHTA, CDR2 FQGNSA. Between the trimmed V and J ends, which lost 5 bases and 4 bases, there was a span of 5 bases. There are 11 residues in the CDR3. Here the CDR3 DNA reads TGTGCCAGCAGCCTTCTCTATGGCTACACCTTC. Amino acid sequence: CASSLLYGYTF.

The rearrangement joins TRBV19 to TRBJ1-1; D ambiguous. Germline CDR1 reads LNHDA; CDR2 reads SQIVND (reference sequence). The CDR3 totals 14 residues. V lost 1 base and J 5 bases, leaving 11 bases between the germline ends. CDR3 protein: CASSIGTGGTEAFF. CDR3 sequence (DNA): TGTGCCAGTAGTATAGGGACTGGAGGGACTGAAGCTTTCTTT.

The rearrangement joins TRBV6-2 or TRBV6-3 to TRBJ1-1; D is unclear. Germline CDR1 MNHEY, CDR2 SVGEGT. With 0 bases removed from V and 6 bases from J, the gap between germline ends came to 11 bases. The CDR3 is 14 amino acids. In nucleotides, the CDR3 is TGTGCCAGCAGTTACTCGATCAGGTTGGCTGAAGCTTTCTTT. It specifies CASSYSIRLAEAFF.

The CDR3 region has the DNA TGTGCCAGCAGCCACCGACTAGCGGGAGTGATCCACGAGCAGTACTTC. This codes for CASSHRLAGVIHEQYF. This chain links TRBV14 with TRBJ2-7; 12 bases are a match to TRBD2. Per the germline V gene, CDR1 is SGHDN and CDR2 is FVKESK. Unmatched junction bases numbered 8, after V lost 3 bases and J lost 5 bases. This CDR3 spans 16 amino acids.

V gene TRBV4-2 combines with J gene TRBJ1-3, with D possibly matching TRBD1 (5 bases). Trimming removed 4 bases at V and 2 bases at J, with 21 bases between. The CDR3 runs to 18 residues. Germline V gene lookup returns CDR1 LGHNA and CDR2 YNFKEQ. The CDR3 loop is CASSPRLGQGRTGNTIYF. The CDR3 coding sequence is TGTGCCAGCAGCCCTCGCTTAGGGCAGGGAAGGACTGGAAACACCATATATTTT.

The V call is TRBV24-1, the J call TRBJ2-3, with TRBD2 matching 8 bases. The V gene's germline CDR1 is KGHDR and CDR2 SFDVKD. J was trimmed by 10 bases and V by 7 bases; bases with no gene match: 21. CDR3 length: 17 residues. The CDR3 sequence is CATSPPSGGPLGESQYF. As DNA, the CDR3 is TGTGCCACCAGCCCGCCAAGCGGGGGACCCCTCGGTGAGTCGCAGTATTTT.

The chain joins TRBV5-4 to TRBJ2-7, with 11 nucleotides matching TRBD1. This CDR3 comprises 15 residues. CDR1 is SGHNT, CDR2 YYREEE, per germline (reference sequence). V lost 4 bases to trimming and J lost 4 bases; unmatched junction nucleotides: 7. CDR3 residues: CASSAGQGADYEQYF. DNA for the CDR3: TGTGCCAGCAGCGCTGGACAGGGGGCTGATTACGAGCAGTACTTC.

This chain connects TRBV5-1 to TRBJ2-7, with TRBD2 identical over 11 bases. Looked up from germline, CDR1 is SGHRS and CDR2 is YFSETQ. The V gene end was trimmed by 4 bases and the J gene end by 0 bases; junction bases not matched to a gene: 6. The CDR3 sequence is 16 residues long. CDR3 DNA: TGCGCCAGCAGCCCAGGGACTAGCGGCATCTCCTACGAGCAGTACTTC. Translating gives CASSPGTSGISYEQYF.

The J gene is TRBJ2-5, the V gene TRBV5-6; perhaps TRBD2 as D (5 bases). Germline CDR1 reads SGHDT; CDR2 reads YYEEEE. Trimming removed 3 bases from V and 7 bases from J, with 10 bases in between. The CDR3 runs 12 residues. The CDR3 protein is CASSSRAGTQYF. DNA for the CDR3: TGTGCCAGCAGCTCCCGGGCGGGGACCCAGTACTTC.

The V and J genes are TRBV5-5 and TRBJ2-1; 11 bases fit TRBD2. Germline trimming cut 5 bases from V and 0 bases from J; bases unmatched to any gene: 13. There are 19 residues in the CDR3. CDR1 SGHKS and CDR2 YYEKEE come from the germline V gene (reference sequence). The CDR3 DNA sequence: TGTGCCAGCAGATCTAGCGGGGGGTCTAAACGGCGCTCCTACAATGAGCAGTTCTTC. Translating it yields CASRSSGGSKRRSYNEQFF.

The V gene is TRBV24-1, the J gene TRBJ2-5, with TRBD1 matching over 7 bases. With V trimmed by 7 bases and J by 2 bases, 3 bases remained unmatched. CDR1 is KGHDR, CDR2 SFDVKD, per germline. The CDR3 length is 13 residues. The CDR3 DNA reads TGTGCCACCAGCCGGGACAGACAAGAGACCCAGTACTTC. Its translation: CATSRDRQETQYF.

The chain joins TRBV5-1 to TRBJ2-3; TRBD1 agrees at 10 bases. With 6 bases clipped from V and 4 bases from J, the junction kept 8 bases outside the gene matches. This CDR3 comprises 15 residues. CDR1 and CDR2 from the germline V gene are SGHRS and YFSETQ. In DNA, the CDR3 is TGCGCCAGCATCGAGACAGGGGGCCGGGCAGATACGCAGTATTTT. Translated, it gives CASIETGGRADTQYF.

The chain joins TRBV25-1 to TRBJ2-1; 12 nucleotides agree with TRBD2. Germline trimming cut 9 bases from V and 11 bases from J; bases unmatched to any gene: 11. In germline, CDR1 is MGHDK, CDR2 SYGVNS. This CDR3 spans 14 amino acids. The DNA of the CDR3 is TGTGCCAGTACGGTAGGACTAGCGGGACACAAGCAGTTCTTC. Translation gives CASTVGLAGHKQFF.

J is TRBJ2-3 and V is TRBV4-1, with a possible D match to TRBD2 (7 bases). The germline gives CDR1 MGHRA, CDR2 YSYEKL. The CDR3 runs 17 residues. V dropped 0 bases and J dropped 5 bases, with 18 bases sitting between them. As DNA, the CDR3 is TGCGCCAGCAGCCAAGATCTATCCGGGGGGCTCGAAGATACGCAGTATTTT. Residues: CASSQDLSGGLEDTQYF.

This sequence joins TRBV7-2 and TRBJ2-3; D remains unclear. Germline V CDR1 and CDR2: SGHTA, FQGNSA. CDR3 length: 15 residues. Deletions cut 2 bases from V and 0 bases from J, with 9 bases between. The CDR3: CASSLKSVSTDTQYF. CDR3 DNA sequence: TGTGCCAGCAGCTTAAAGTCGGTGAGCACAGATACGCAGTATTTT.

The chain links TRBV28 to TRBJ1-2; possible D gene TRBD1, 5 bases. The CDR3 contains 12 residues. Germline CDR1 and CDR2: MDHEN and SYDVKM. The CDR3 protein is CAGQGGNYGYTF. The CDR3 DNA follows: TGTGCTGGCCAGGGAGGTAACTATGGCTACACCTTC.

The V gene is TRBV19, the J gene TRBJ1-2, with TRBD1 as a possible D gene (6 bases). CDR3 length equals 15 residues. Trimming removed 5 bases at V and 8 bases at J, with 21 bases between. The germline gives CDR1 LNHDA, CDR2 SQIVND (reference sequence). The chain's CDR3 is CASSSLTGTGMGYTF. CDR3 bases: TGTGCCAGTAGTTCCTTGACAGGTACTGGTATGGGCTACACCTTC.

The DNA for the CDR3 is TGTGCCAGCAGCTTACCAAACCCAGTGAACACTGAAGCTTTCTTT. Its protein is CASSLPNPVNTEAFF. The chain uses TRBV5-4 and TRBJ1-1; D is uncertain. Trimming left V 2 bases short and J 0 bases short, with 11 bases between. This CDR3 has 15 residues. Germline V gene sequence: CDR1 SGHNT, CDR2 YYREEE (reference sequence).

This clone appeared a few times. The chain links TRBV7-2 to TRBJ2-3; 11 positions agree with TRBD1. This CDR3 region has 17 residues. Germline V CDR1 and CDR2: SGHTA, FQGNSA. The V segment lost 3 bases and the J segment 2 bases; nucleotides outside the gene matches: 7. DNA of the CDR3: TGTGCCAGCAGCTTGGGGACAGGGGGTGGTCACACAGATACGCAGTATTTT. Its translation: CASSLGTGGGHTDTQYF.

V and J are TRBV3-1 (or the pseudogene TRBV3-2) and TRBJ2-7; a possible D gene is TRBD1 (5 bases). This CDR3 contains 16 residues. Germline V CDR1 and CDR2: LGHDT, YNNKEL (reference sequence). Deletions cut 1 base from V and 5 bases from J, with 18 bases between. As DNA, the CDR3 is TGTGCCAGCAGCCAAGTTACAGGATCCGTCCCACACGAGCAGTACTTC. Translated, it gives CASSQVTGSVPHEQYF.

This rearrangement joins TRBV9 to TRBJ1-6; a possible D gene is TRBD1 (5 bases). In germline, CDR1 is SGDLS, CDR2 YYNGEE. V was cut by 4 bases and J by 7 bases, with 12 bases left in between. This CDR3 is 14 amino acids long. The CDR3 region is CASSPRDWNSPLHF. In nucleotides, the CDR3 is TGTGCCAGCAGCCCACGGGACTGGAATTCACCCCTCCACTTT.